This is a list of T cell receptor beta chains from one sample in a study of OX40 agonist ivuxolimab in advanced cancers. The repertoire was sequenced with immunoSEQ multiplex PCR; TCRdb's copy has only in-frame clones and lacks some. The data contain roughly 54,000 clones, about four fifths of them singletons. Sequencing used CD4+ or CD8+ T cells sorted from blood, obtained in a trial of the OX40 agonist ivuxolimab. The receptor source for this set is an adult with an advanced solid tumor such as melanoma, head and neck, liver or kidney cancer. Both conserved end residues are part of each CDR3. Each record gives: J gene, V gene, CDR3 protein.

J: .; V: TRBV19; CDR3: CASSTRTSSEQYF
J: TRBJ1-6; V: TRBV30; CDR3: CAWSVQGNSPLHF
J: TRBJ1-1; V: TRBV25-1; CDR3: CASKRDREKAFF
J: TRBJ1-1; V: TRBV9; CDR3: CASSAGTATIQAFF
J: TRBJ2-7; V: TRBV5-6; CDR3: CASTPAGTRNYEQYF
J: TRBJ1-3; V: TRBV15; CDR3: CATSGAGGPGNTIYF
J: TRBJ1-2; V: TRBV25-1; CDR3: CASSESGDLANYGYTF
J: TRBJ2-2; V: TRBV5-1; CDR3: CASSLVGREGNTGELFF
J: TRBJ2-7; V: TRBV28; CDR3: CASSLRGTGGYEQYF
J: TRBJ1-2; V: TRBV30; CDR3: CAWSVLRGQQGYTF
J: TRBJ2-3; V: TRBV10-3; CDR3: CAISSLAGKGTDTQYF
J: TRBJ2-1; V: TRBV9; CDR3: CASSPGGGASGSQFF
J: TRBJ1-3; V: TRBV7-9; CDR3: CASSLVAGSSGNTIYF
J: TRBJ1-4; V: TRBV18; CDR3: CASSPQGSWGEKLFF
J: TRBJ2-1; V: TRBV18; CDR3: CASSLSTGYNEQFF
J: TRBJ2-7; V: TRBV5-6; CDR3: CASSLAQGRVDYEQYF
J: TRBJ2-2; V: TRBV28; CDR3: CASSFATGGAGELFF
J: TRBJ1-1; V: TRBV11-3; CDR3: CASSLGQGRNTEAFF
J: TRBJ2-4; V: TRBV14; CDR3: CASSQDRRGHIQYF
J: TRBJ2-2; V: TRBV5-1; CDR3: CASSLTGATGELFF
J: TRBJ1-2; V: TRBV10-3; CDR3: CAISEGSGAKGRGYTF
J: TRBJ1-1; V: TRBV7-2; CDR3: CASSLAGTAEAFF
J: TRBJ1-2; V: TRBV7-2; CDR3: CASSTAANANYGYTF
J: TRBJ1-5; V: TRBV28; CDR3: CASSPRRGSQPQHF
J: TRBJ2-7; V: TRBV18; CDR3: CASSPAGSYEQYF
J: TRBJ2-1; V: TRBV5-4; CDR3: CASSWGLAGVGSAYNEQFF
J: TRBJ1-2; V: TRBV4-1; CDR3: CATGGSYGYTF
J: TRBJ1-4; V: TRBV6-6; CDR3: CASRAGLVTFNEKLFF
J: TRBJ2-7; V: TRBV6-5; CDR3: CASSPPGQTYEQYF
J: TRBJ1-1; V: TRBV19; CDR3: CASSIGSYLNTEAFF
J: TRBJ1-2; V: TRBV29-1; CDR3: CSVDSDGYTF
J: TRBJ2-1; V: TRBV5-1; CDR3: CASSLAEVVSYNEQFF
J: TRBJ2-2; V: TRBV25-1; CDR3: CASSGWTGVTGELFF
J: TRBJ2-2; V: TRBV14; CDR3: CASSHDSLAISNTGELFF
J: TRBJ2-2; V: TRBV2; CDR3: CASTERPANTGELFF
J: TRBJ2-7; V: TRBV28; CDR3: CASTRAGTYEQYF
J: TRBJ2-7; V: TRBV28; CDR3: CASSYRGSYEQYF
J: TRBJ1-1; V: TRBV28; CDR3: CASSLGTTGVNTEAFF
J: TRBJ2-7; V: TRBV10-2; CDR3: CASSEEAYEQYF
J: TRBJ2-7; V: TRBV29-1; CDR3: CSVASEFLAYEQYF
J: TRBJ1-2; V: TRBV28; CDR3: CASSLGSGGHGYTF
J: TRBJ2-5; V: TRBV15; CDR3: CATNSGQGVTGQETQYF
J: TRBJ1-5; V: TRBV7-2; CDR3: CASSLMASNQPQHF
J: TRBJ1-4; V: TRBV5-1; CDR3: CASSSDRLEKLFF
J: TRBJ1-1; V: TRBV7-9; CDR3: CASRSDGSLSEAFF
J: TRBJ1-1; V: TRBV29-1; CDR3: CSGTIQGATEAFF
J: TRBJ2-7; V: TRBV27; CDR3: CASRKPGQGHYEQYF
J: TRBJ1-1; V: TRBV6-5; CDR3: CASSYAALAEAFF
J: TRBJ2-7; V: TRBV14; CDR3: CASSQDKTSATGGEQYF
J: TRBJ2-7; V: TRBV10-3; CDR3: CAISEALSYEQYF
J: TRBJ1-5; V: TRBV5-8; CDR3: CASSWDSNQPQHF
J: TRBJ1-4; V: TRBV19; CDR3: CASKKKRIDATNEKLFF
J: TRBJ1-5; V: TRBV7-2; CDR3: CASSLGTFDKGNQPQHF
J: TRBJ2-7; V: TRBV6-6; CDR3: CASSVGPNPPYEQYF
J: TRBJ2-1; V: TRBV27; CDR3: CASRAENSYNEQFF
J: TRBJ2-5; V: TRBV9; CDR3: CASSPEALETQYF